This T cell receptor beta chain was captured in a study of cytomegalovirus exposure and HLA in healthy donors. Profiled with immunoSEQ multiplex PCR; TCRdb holds only in-frame clones, not every one. The sample records some 150,000 clones, 80% to 90% being singletons. Sequencing input: PBMCs. This receptor was identified in a woman aged 18 to 35 in good health and CMV-seropositive.

CDR3 coding DNA: TGTGCCAGCAGCCCCTCTCCCATTCCTACTCTCTCTGGAAACACCATATATTTT. It specifies CASSPSPIPTLSGNTIYF. The chain carries TRBV5-6 and TRBJ1-3, with D unresolved. Looked up from germline, CDR1 is SGHDT and CDR2 is YYEEEE. This CDR3 comprises 18 residues. Trimming took off 4 bases at V and 0 bases at J, with 20 bases between the two ends.